This is a list of T cell receptor beta chains from one sample in a study of T cell responses to AZD1222 COVID-19 vaccine. The repertoire was sequenced with immunoSEQ multiplex PCR; TCRdb's copy has only in-frame clones and lacks some. The sample has about 100,000 clones, about 90% seen once; the top ten hold 10% to 13%. This specimen was peripheral blood, taken 28 days after the second AZD1222 dose. The receptors were sampled from an adult who received the AZD1222 COVID-19 vaccine. CDR3s include the opening cysteine and the closing phenylalanine or tryptophan. A D gene is named only where the DNA matches it firmly. Rows give clone size only sometimes, using once, few, many, or a class for an expanded clone.

CDR3 DNA,CDR3 protein,V gene,clone size,D gene,J gene
TGTGCCAGCAGCTTGACTAGCGGGAGGTACGAGCAGTACTTC,CASSLTSGRYEQYF,TRBV27,NA,TRBD2,TRBJ2-7
TGTGCCAGCAGCCGCGGGACAGAAAATGAAAAACTGTTTTTT,CASSRGTENEKLFF,TRBV14,NA,TRBD1,TRBJ1-4
TGTGCCACCAGCAGACAGGGGTATACCGGGGAGCTGTTTTTT,CATSRQGYTGELFF,TRBV15,NA,NA,TRBJ2-2
TGTGCCAGCAGCTTGGGGACAGGGTTACACAATGAGCAGTTCTTC,CASSLGTGLHNEQFF,TRBV7-3,once,TRBD1,TRBJ2-1
TGCAGTGCGGGGGAGACCCAGTACTTC,CSAGETQYF,TRBV20-1,NA,NA,TRBJ2-5
TGTGCCAGCAGTTCGGCTGCCGATATCCTCCACTTT,CASSSAADILHF,TRBV12-3/TRBV12-4,NA,NA,TRBJ1-6
TGTGCCAGCAGCGCGATCAATCAGCCCCAGCATTTT,CASSAINQPQHF,TRBV4-2,NA,NA,TRBJ1-5
TGTGCCAGCAGCAACCAGGGGATTAGCACCGGGGAGCTGTTTTTT,CASSNQGISTGELFF,TRBV2,NA,NA,TRBJ2-2
TGCGCCACCTCGAAGGACAGAAACCAAGAGACCCAGTACTTC,CATSKDRNQETQYF,TRBV4-1,NA,NA,TRBJ2-5
TGTGCCAGCAGCGGAGGCCCCCAACCGTTCTTC,CASSGGPQPFF,TRBV12-3/TRBV12-4,few,NA,TRBJ2-1
TGTGCCAGCAGCTTAGGGGGCGAGAATGCACCCCTCCACTTT,CASSLGGENAPLHF,TRBV7-9,NA,NA,TRBJ1-6
TGTGCCAGCAGTCCAGCGGTAACTAGCACAGATACGCAGTATTTT,CASSPAVTSTDTQYF,TRBV27,few,NA,TRBJ2-3
TGTGCCAGCAGCTTTAGCGGGCCCGTGACGGATGAGCAGTTCTTC,CASSFSGPVTDEQFF,TRBV9,NA,TRBD2,TRBJ2-1
TGTGCCAGCAGCGCAGCGGCCACTCGGGACATAACCTACGAGCAGTACTTC,CASSAAATRDITYEQYF,TRBV7-2,NA,NA,TRBJ2-7
TGTGCCAGCAGCTCCGACCCTTTAAGAACGGGAAACACCATATATTTT,CASSSDPLRTGNTIYF,TRBV7-3,NA,NA,TRBJ1-3
TGTGCCAGCAGGGGCAGGAAGGATGAAGCTTTCTTT,CASRGRKDEAFF,TRBV7-9,NA,NA,TRBJ1-1